The T cell receptor (beta chain) under discussion was sequenced for a study of graft-versus-host responses after intestinal transplantation. Regarding the study as a whole: Recipient marrow harbored GvH clones, some of which surfaced first in ileum or blood. Declining HvG levels early post-transplant were linked to peak circulating GvH clone levels. High graft-versus-host to host-versus-graft clonal ratios were seen in allografts of patients with graft-donor T cell macrochimerism.

Worth noting for this clone: Its target is unknown.

TCRdb's table, derived via immunoSEQ multiplex PCR, lists solely in-frame clones and lacks some. This table holds around 67,000 clones, 85% to 90% found once. The sample in question was unstimulated CD8+ T cells sorted from spleen or lymph node cells, obtained before transplant. This clonotype was sampled from a human donor who was the organ donor for an intestinal transplant.

The CDR3 sequence is CASSPGGGINYGYTF. In nucleotides, the CDR3 is TGTGCCAGCAGCCCAGGTGGGGGGATTAACTATGGCTACACCTTC. The rearrangement uses TRBV9 and TRBJ1-2; D is possibly TRBD1 (5 bases). Looked up from germline, CDR1 is SGDLS and CDR2 is YYNGEE. Trimming cost V 4 bases and J 1 base, with 14 bases left between them. The CDR3 has 15 amino acids.